The following is a TCR beta chain sequence with its context. The sample originates from a study of blood T cell repertoires in COVID-19. For the study at large: Samples came from the United States, Italy and Spain, spanning acute and convalescent COVID-19. In each case, the material was cDNA or gDNA derived from T cells, B-cell-depleted T cells, or PBMCs.

Trimming removed 8 bases from V and 0 bases from J, with 5 bases in between. Germline V gene sequence: CDR1 WSHSY, CDR2 SAAADI. The CDR3 sequence is 13 residues long. This table comes from immunoSEQ multiplex PCR, and its TCRdb copy is limited to in-frame clones, with some not included. This repertoire shows about 89,000 clones, about four fifths found once; its top ten account for about 5.7%. This receptor was taken from a man in his sixties or seventies with COVID-19, enrolled during active disease. The gene calls are TRBV10-2 and TRBJ2-6; no definite D call. Sequencing was performed on peripheral blood. In DNA form, the CDR3 reads TGCGCCAGCGAGGCCTCTGGGGCCAACGTCCTGACTTTC. It translates to CASEASGANVLTF.